This T cell receptor beta chain stems from a study of blood T cell repertoires in COVID-19. In the study's own analysis: It was from reference gene primer amplification that nucleated cell counts were estimated. The repertoire was sequenced with immunoSEQ multiplex PCR; TCRdb's copy has only in-frame clones and lacks some. V and J calls and clone size are copied from that table; D and trimming were computed from the DNA. Of fewer than 200,000 clones in the sample, over 75% were seen once. The sample holds a few counts of this clone. The CDR3 runs to 13 residues. Looked up from germline, CDR1 is SGHAT and CDR2 is FQNNGV. V lost 2 bases, J lost 7 bases, and 11 bases lay in between.

The sequenced material came from PBMCs or T cells enriched from blood (not recorded which). J is TRBJ1-1 and V is TRBV11-2, with D tentatively TRBD1 (6 bases). The sequence was collected from a woman aged 40 to 50 with acute COVID-19. The CDR3, as DNA: TGTGCCAGCAGCTTACATCGGACAGTTGAAGCTTTCTTT. Translation: CASSLHRTVEAFF.